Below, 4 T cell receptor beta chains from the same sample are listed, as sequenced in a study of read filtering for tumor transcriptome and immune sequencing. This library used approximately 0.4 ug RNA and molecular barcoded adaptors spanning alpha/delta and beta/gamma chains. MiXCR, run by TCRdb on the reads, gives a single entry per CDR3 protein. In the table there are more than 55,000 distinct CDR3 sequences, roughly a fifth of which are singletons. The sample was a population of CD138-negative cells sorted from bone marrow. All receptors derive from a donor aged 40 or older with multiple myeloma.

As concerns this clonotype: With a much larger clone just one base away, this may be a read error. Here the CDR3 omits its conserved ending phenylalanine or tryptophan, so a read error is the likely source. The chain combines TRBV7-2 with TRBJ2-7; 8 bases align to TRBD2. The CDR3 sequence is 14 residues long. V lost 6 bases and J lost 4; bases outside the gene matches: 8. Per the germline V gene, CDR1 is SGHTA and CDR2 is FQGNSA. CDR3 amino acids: CASRVASSGYEQYL. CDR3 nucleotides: TGTGCCAGCAGGGTAGCGTCTAGCGGGTACGAGCAGTACCTC.

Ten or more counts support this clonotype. CDR3 in amino acids: CASTDDQGHKFGEAFF. CDR3 sequence (DNA): TGTGCCAGCACCGACGACCAGGGTCATAAGTTTGGTGAAGCTTTCTTT. The chain has TRBV28 and TRBJ1-1, with D possibly matching TRBD1 (5 bases). Trimming left V 7 bases short and J 7 bases short, with 25 bases between. The CDR3 totals 16 residues. CDR1 MDHEN and CDR2 SYDVKM come from the germline V gene.

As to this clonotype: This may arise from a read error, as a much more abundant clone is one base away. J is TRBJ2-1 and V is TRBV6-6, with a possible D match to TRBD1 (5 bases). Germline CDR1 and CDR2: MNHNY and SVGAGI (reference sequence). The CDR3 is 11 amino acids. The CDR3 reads CGSSGANEQFF. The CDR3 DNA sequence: TGTGGCAGCAGTGGGGCCAATGAGCAGTTCTTC.

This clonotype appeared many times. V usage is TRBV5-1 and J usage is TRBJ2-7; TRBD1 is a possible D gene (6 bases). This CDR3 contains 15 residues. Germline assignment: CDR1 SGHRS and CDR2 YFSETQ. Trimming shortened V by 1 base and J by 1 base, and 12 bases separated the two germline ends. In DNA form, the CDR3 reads TGCGCCAGCAGCTTGTCCGGGACACTATCCTACGAGCAGTACTTC. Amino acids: CASSLSGTLSYEQYF.